What follows describes a single TCR beta chain. Its antigen is unidentified. The sample originates from a study of Ad26.COV2.S vaccination and SARS-CoV-2 variants. Sequencing was performed with immunoSEQ multiplex PCR; in TCRdb, only in-frame clones are kept and a portion is missing. The table records 300,000 to 350,000 clones, around four fifths of them present only once. Treatment of the sample: around 19 received Ad26.COV2.S at low or high dose, single or two shots; about 5 received placebo; per-sample allocation not given. Sampling took place 63 days after the first vaccine or placebo injection. Overall study findings and caveats: Breadth, reportedly substantial, characterized the spike-specific CD8+ and CD4+ T cell responses after vaccination.

Germline V gives CDR1 MGHRA, CDR2 YSYEKL. The CDR3 is 15 amino acids. The V gene lost 4 bases and the J gene lost 0 bases, with 10 bases spanning the gap. Sequenced here: peripheral blood, sampled in a trial of Ad26.COV2.S vaccine versus placebo. The V and J genes are TRBV4-1 and TRBJ2-1, with D maybe TRBD1 (5 bases). The TCR comes from a person aged 18-60 years who received the Ad26.COV2.S COVID-19 vaccine or a placebo. The CDR3 bases are TGCGCCAGCAGCCTGGACACAAGCTCCTACAATGAGCAGTTCTTC. Protein: CASSLDTSSYNEQFF.